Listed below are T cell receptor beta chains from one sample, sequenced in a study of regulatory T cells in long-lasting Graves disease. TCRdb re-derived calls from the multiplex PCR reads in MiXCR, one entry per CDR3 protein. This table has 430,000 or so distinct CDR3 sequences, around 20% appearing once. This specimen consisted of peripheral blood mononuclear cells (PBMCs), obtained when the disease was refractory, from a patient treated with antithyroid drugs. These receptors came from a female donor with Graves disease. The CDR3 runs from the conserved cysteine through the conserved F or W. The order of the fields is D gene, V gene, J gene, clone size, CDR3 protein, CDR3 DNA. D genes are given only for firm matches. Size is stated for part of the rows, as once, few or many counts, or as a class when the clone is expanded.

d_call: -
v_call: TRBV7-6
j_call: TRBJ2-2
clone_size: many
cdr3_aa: CASSLSWRPASGTGELFF
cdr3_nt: TGTGCCAGCAGCTTATCGTGGCGGCCTGCCTCTGGGACCGGGGAGCTGTTTTTT

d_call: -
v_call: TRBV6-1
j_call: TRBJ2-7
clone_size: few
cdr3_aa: CASSDHWRKSEQYF
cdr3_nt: TGTGCCAGCAGTGATCACTGGCGCAAATCCGAGCAGTACTTC

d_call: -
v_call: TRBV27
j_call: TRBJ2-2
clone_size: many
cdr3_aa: CASRRTFNTGELFF
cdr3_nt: TGTGCCAGCAGAAGGACATTCAACACCGGGGAGCTGTTTTTT

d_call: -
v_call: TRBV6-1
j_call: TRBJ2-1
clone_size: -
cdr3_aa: CASSERDGEFNEQFF
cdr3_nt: TGTGCCAGCAGTGAGAGGGACGGTGAATTTAATGAGCAGTTCTTC

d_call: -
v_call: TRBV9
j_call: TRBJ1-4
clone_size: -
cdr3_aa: CASSVEPWSEKLFF
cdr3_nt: TGTGCCAGCAGCGTAGAACCCTGGAGTGAAAAACTGTTTTTT

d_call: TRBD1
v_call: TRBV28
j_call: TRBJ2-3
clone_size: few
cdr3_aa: CASRVGDRKTDTQYF
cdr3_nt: TGTGCCAGCAGGGTGGGGGACAGAAAAACAGATACGCAGTATTTT

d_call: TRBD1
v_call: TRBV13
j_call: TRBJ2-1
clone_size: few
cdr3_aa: CASSFGTGSYNEQFF
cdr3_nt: TGTGCCAGCAGCTTCGGGACAGGCTCCTACAATGAGCAGTTCTTC

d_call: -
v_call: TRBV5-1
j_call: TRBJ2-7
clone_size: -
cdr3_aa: CASSLGSGSRVYEQYF
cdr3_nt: TGCGCCAGCAGCTTGGGCTCCGGGTCCCGGGTCTACGAGCAGTACTTC

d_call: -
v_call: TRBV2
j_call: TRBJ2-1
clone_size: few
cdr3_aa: CASSPDGSYNEQFF
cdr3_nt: TGTGCCAGCAGTCCGGATGGTTCCTACAATGAGCAGTTCTTC

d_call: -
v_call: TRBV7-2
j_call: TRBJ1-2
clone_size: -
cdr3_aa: CASSFVNYGYTF
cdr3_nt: TGTGCCAGCAGCTTTGTAAACTATGGCTACACCTTC

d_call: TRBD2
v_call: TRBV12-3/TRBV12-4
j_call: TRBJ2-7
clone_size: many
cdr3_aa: CASKGRGANHEQYF
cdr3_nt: TGTGCCAGCAAAGGGCGGGGGGCGAATCACGAGCAGTACTTC

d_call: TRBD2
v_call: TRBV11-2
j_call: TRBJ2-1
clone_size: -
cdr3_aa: CASRGGRSSYNEQFF
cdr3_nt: TGTGCCAGCCGGGGGGGACGCAGCTCCTACAATGAGCAGTTCTTC

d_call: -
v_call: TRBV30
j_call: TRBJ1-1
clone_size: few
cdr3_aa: CAWTPFRGGNTEAFF
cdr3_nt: TGTGCCTGGACACCCTTCCGGGGAGGGAACACTGAAGCTTTCTTT

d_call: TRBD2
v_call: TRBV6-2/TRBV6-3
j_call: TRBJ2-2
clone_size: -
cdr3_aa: CASSYTPGLAGVAGELFF
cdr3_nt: TGTGCCAGCAGCTATACTCCGGGACTAGCGGGAGTAGCCGGGGAGCTGTTTTTT

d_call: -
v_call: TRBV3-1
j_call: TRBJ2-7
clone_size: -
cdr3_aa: CASSRLGGSIPHEQYF
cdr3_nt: TGTGCCAGCAGCCGGCTAGGGGGATCCATCCCCCACGAGCAGTACTTC

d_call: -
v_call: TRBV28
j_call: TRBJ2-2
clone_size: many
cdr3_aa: CASSFKPYTGELFF
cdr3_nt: TGTGCCAGCAGTTTCAAACCCTACACCGGGGAGCTGTTTTTT

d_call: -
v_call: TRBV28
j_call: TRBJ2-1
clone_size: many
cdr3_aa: CASSQASGTVGNEQFF
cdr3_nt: TGTGCCAGCAGTCAAGCCTCCGGGACTGTGGGGAATGAGCAGTTCTTC

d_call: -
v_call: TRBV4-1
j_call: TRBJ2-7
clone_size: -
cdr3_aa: CASSRRARNGSYEQYF
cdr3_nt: TGCGCCAGCAGCCGACGGGCCAGGAATGGGTCCTACGAGCAGTACTTC

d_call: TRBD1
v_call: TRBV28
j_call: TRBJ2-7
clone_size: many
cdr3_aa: CASRDRGYEQYF
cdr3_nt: TGTGCCAGCAGGGACAGGGGCTACGAGCAGTACTTC

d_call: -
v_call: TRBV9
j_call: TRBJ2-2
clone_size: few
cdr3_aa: CASSPITGSANTGELFF
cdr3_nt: TGTGCCAGCAGCCCGATCACGGGGTCCGCGAACACCGGGGAGCTGTTTTTT

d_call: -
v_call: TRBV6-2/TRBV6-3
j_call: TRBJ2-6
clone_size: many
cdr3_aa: CASSSTAGANVLTF
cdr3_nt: TGTGCCAGCAGTTCGACAGCTGGGGCCAACGTCCTGACTTTC

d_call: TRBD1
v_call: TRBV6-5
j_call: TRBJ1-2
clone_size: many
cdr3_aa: CASSYSTGQAYGYTF
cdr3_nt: TGTGCCAGCAGTTACTCAACGGGACAGGCCTATGGCTACACCTTC

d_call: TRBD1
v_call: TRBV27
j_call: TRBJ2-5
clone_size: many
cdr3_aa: CASSLFGTGQETQYF
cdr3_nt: TGTGCCAGCAGTTTATTTGGGACAGGCCAAGAGACCCAGTACTTC

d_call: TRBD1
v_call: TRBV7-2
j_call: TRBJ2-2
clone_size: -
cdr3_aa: CASSHRDSFTGELFF
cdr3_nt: TGTGCCAGCAGCCACCGGGACAGTTTCACCGGGGAGCTGTTTTTT

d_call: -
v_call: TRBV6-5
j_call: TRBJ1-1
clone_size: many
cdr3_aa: CASSWTPRDTEAFF
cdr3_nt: TGTGCCAGCAGTTGGACCCCCCGGGACACTGAAGCTTTCTTT

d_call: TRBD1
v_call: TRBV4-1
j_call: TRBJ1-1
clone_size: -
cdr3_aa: CASSQVGTENTEAFF
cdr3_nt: TGCGCCAGCAGCCAAGTAGGGACAGAGAACACTGAAGCTTTCTTT

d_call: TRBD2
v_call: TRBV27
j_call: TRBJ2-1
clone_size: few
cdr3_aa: CASWASGRVEQFF
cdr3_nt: TGTGCCAGCTGGGCTAGCGGGAGGGTTGAGCAGTTCTTC

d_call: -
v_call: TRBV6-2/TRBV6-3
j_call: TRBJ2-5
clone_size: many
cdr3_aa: CASKTEETQYF
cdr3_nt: TGTGCCAGCAAGACAGAAGAGACCCAGTACTTC

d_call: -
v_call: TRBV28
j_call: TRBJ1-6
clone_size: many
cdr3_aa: CASSGGEGRSLYNSPLHF
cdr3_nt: TGTGCCAGCAGTGGGGGAGAGGGCAGAAGTCTTTATAATTCACCCCTCCACTTT

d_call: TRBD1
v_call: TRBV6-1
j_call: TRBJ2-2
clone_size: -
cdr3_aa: CASSVTGQVTGELFF
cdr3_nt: TGTGCCAGCAGTGTGACGGGACAGGTCACCGGGGAGCTGTTTTTT

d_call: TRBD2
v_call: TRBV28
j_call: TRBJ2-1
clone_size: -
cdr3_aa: CASSLKAGEFYNEQFF
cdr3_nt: TGTGCCAGCAGCTTAAAAGCGGGAGAGTTCTACAATGAGCAGTTCTTC

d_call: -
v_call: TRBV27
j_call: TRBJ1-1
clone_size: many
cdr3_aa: CASSLSVEGMNTEAFF
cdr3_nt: TGTGCCAGCAGTTTGTCCGTCGAGGGAATGAACACTGAAGCTTTCTTT

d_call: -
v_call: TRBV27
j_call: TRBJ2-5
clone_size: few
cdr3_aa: CASCRTRGETQYF
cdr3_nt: TGTGCCAGCTGTCGGACCCGTGGGGAGACCCAGTACTTC

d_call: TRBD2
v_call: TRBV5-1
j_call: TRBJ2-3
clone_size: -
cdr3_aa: CASSWYLAGEGDTQYF
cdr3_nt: TGCGCCAGCAGCTGGTACCTAGCGGGAGAGGGAGATACGCAGTATTTT

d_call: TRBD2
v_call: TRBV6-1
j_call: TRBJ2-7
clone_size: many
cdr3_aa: CASRTDVSGIYEQYF
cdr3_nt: TGTGCCAGCAGGACAGATGTTAGCGGGATTTACGAGCAGTACTTC

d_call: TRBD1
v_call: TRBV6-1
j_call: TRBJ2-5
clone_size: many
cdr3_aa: CASIVAGTAQETQYF
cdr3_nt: TGTGCCAGCATCGTAGCCGGGACAGCCCAAGAGACCCAGTACTTC

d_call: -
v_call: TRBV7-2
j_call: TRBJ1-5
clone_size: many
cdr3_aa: CASSLDRVLQPQHF
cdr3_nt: TGTGCCAGCAGCTTAGACAGGGTGCTTCAGCCCCAGCATTTT

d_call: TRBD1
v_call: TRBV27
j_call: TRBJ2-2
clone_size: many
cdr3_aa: CASTRDRLLANTGELFF
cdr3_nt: TGTGCCAGCACTCGGGACAGGCTTCTTGCGAACACCGGGGAGCTGTTTTTT

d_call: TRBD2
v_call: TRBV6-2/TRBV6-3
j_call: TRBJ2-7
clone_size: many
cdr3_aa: CASSSLWREGTYEQYF
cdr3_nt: TGTGCCAGCAGTTCTCTATGGCGGGAGGGAACCTACGAGCAGTACTTC

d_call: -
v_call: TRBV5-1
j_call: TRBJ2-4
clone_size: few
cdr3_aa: CAIQTGAKNIQYF
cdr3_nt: TGCGCCATCCAGACAGGAGCCAAAAACATTCAGTACTTC

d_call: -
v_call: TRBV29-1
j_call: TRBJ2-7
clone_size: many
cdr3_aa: CSVEGVGLDEQYF
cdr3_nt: TGCAGCGTTGAAGGGGTGGGACTGGACGAGCAGTACTTC

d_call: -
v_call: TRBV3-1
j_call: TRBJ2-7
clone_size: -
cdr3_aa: CASSQERREWSEQYF
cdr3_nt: TGTGCCAGCAGCCAAGAGAGGAGGGAATGGAGCGAGCAGTACTTC

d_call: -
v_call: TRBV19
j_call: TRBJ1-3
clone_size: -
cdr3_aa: CASSITATGNTIYF
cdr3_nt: TGTGCCAGTAGTATCACCGCGACTGGAAACACCATATATTTT

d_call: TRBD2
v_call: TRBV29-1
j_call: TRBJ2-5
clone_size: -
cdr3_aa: CSPGHILAELAGNHQETQYF
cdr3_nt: TGCAGCCCGGGACACATCCTAGCGGAACTAGCGGGGAACCACCAAGAGACCCAGTACTTC

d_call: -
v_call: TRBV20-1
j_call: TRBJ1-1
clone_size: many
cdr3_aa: CSAPPGEGMNTEAFF
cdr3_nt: TGCAGTGCTCCCCCGGGGGAGGGAATGAACACTGAAGCTTTCTTT

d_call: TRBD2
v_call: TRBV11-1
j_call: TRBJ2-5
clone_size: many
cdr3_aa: CASSFGLAGQETQYF
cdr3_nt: TGTGCCAGCAGCTTCGGCCTAGCGGGACAAGAGACCCAGTACTTC

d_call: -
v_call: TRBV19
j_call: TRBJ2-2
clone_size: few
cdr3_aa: CASSITWDSGTGELFF
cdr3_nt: TGTGCCAGTAGTATTACTTGGGATTCAGGCACCGGGGAGCTGTTTTTT

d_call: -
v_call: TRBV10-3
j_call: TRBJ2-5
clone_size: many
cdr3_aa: CAISGRQTPQETQYF
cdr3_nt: TGTGCCATCAGTGGTCGGCAGACCCCACAAGAGACCCAGTACTTC

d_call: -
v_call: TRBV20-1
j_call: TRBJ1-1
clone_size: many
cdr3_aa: CSARWGKRGEAFF
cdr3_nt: TGCAGTGCTAGGTGGGGGAAAAGGGGTGAAGCTTTCTTT

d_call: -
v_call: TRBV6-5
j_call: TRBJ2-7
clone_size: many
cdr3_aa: CASSYYPMEGTEQYF
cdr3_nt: TGTGCCAGCAGTTACTATCCGATGGAGGGGACCGAGCAGTACTTC